This T cell receptor (beta chain) is drawn from a study of identical twins (dated by TCRdb to about 2016). About the full investigation: TCR alpha and beta repertoires from monozygotic twins, unrelated adults of various ages and cord blood were deep-sequenced to test whether fetal clonotypes persist. To rule out contamination, replicate twin experiments were performed at different times with different library preparation protocols.

Every donor was a healthy Caucasian. Three pairs of female monozygotic twins, all aged about 18 to 30 years, were included in the twin cohort. Positive isolation kits from Invitrogen were used to isolate CD4+ and CD8+ T cell populations. Here is what the overall study found, with its caveats: The excess sharing between twins in beta out-of-frame sequences was weaker because fewer shared sequences reduced the signal-to-noise ratio. Because the same donors could not be followed over many years, conclusions were based on cross-sectional statistical analysis. Zero-insertion analyses could be partly confounded by invariant T cells such as MAIT and iNKT, though diverse VJ usage argued against such confounding for most clonotypes. Abundant cord blood beta clonotypes had fewer insertions, young adult naive repertoires showed a similar but weaker trend, and memory repertoires showed no such trend. Compared with coincidental sharing between unrelated individuals, out-of-frame TCR alpha sequences shared between twins showed an excess of sequences with low generation probability. Out-of-frame TCR alpha sharing in monozygotic twins was systematically underestimated by recombination models, whereas sharing between unrelated individuals was in agreement with the recombination models.

The protocol used for the library was 5' RACE. These reads were obtained on an Illumina HiSeq 2000. Template switching added a universal primer binding site, and the final cDNA carried a unique molecular identifier that allowed TCR cDNA molecules to be counted accurately. Specific primers in the conserved constant-segment region were used to synthesize first-strand cDNA for the TCR alpha and beta chains. Each cDNA library was double barcoded, with a SMART-Mk sample barcode plus Illumina barcodes, to control for contamination. Two successive PCR steps introduced TruSeq adapter sequences along with Illumina sample barcodes. The Illumina HiSeq platform was used with custom primers to sequence TCR alpha and beta cDNA libraries. Per the authors' processing: Unique molecular identifiers were extracted from raw reads with MiGEC, and CDR3 positions were determined with MiXCR. Recombination models were inferred per individual with the repgenHMM and IGoR tools using an EM algorithm. The tcR package in R was used for shared clonotype analysis, with sharing normalized by the product of cloneset sizes. Out-of-frame nonproductive sequences were analyzed to study raw recombination free of thymic and clonal selection effects. The public reads were reanalyzed by TCRdb: fastp trimming at Q25, MiXCR alignment, in-frame beta chains only. Rows with one shared CDR3 protein collapse into an entry with the most common genes and DNA. These V and J calls derive from TCRdb rather than the authors' analysis. The sample profile shows about 250,000 distinct CDR3 sequences; approximately 7.3% of them were found once. Less than 6.5% of the sample is taken by the ten largest.

As for this clonotype: Its binding antigen is unknown. With a much larger clone just one base away, this may be a read error.

The cysteine opens and the phenylalanine closes a CDR3 of 13 amino acids. The entry retains the CDR3 DNA only, 39 bases that are in frame from base 1. The germline V gene (reference sequence) yields SEHNR for CDR1 and FQNEAQ for CDR2. Between the V and J ends, shortened by 5 bases and 8 bases respectively, the junction contains 13 bases. The data also belong to a second study, concerning yellow fever vaccine responses in identical twins. As described in the second report: According to the authors, the vaccine-induced T cell response in identical twins seemed to be partly convergent and partly specific to each individual. Focusing on identical twins, the study followed the T cell clones that responded to the vaccine, and did so with precision.

Source material: CD8+ T cells sorted from blood. The chain couples TRBV7-9 to TRBJ2-4; TRBD1 might be the D gene, on 6 matching bases. The clonotype comes from a woman under 30 in good health. For the CDR3, the sequence is CASSLRGLDIQYF. The DNA is as follows: TGTGCCAGCAGCCTCAGGGGCTTGGACATTCAGTACTTC.